This T cell receptor beta chain is drawn from a study of blood T cell repertoires in COVID-19. Looking at the study overall: The study drew acute and convalescent COVID-19 samples from the United States, Italy and Spain. PBMCs, B-cell-depleted T cells, or T cells were the source of the cDNA or gDNA that made up the material.

Clones were read by immunoSEQ multiplex PCR, and TCRdb kept only the in-frame ones, dropping some. The repertoire holds about 120,000 clones, with 90% as singletons. V dropped 4 bases and J dropped 5 bases, with 7 bases sitting between them. The CDR3 has 12 residues. The germline gives CDR1 SGHDT, CDR2 YYEEEE. The material sequenced was peripheral blood. The origin of this receptor is a woman in her sixties with COVID-19, enrolled during active disease. V gene TRBV5-6 combines with J gene TRBJ1-5; the D is unclear. The CDR3 region has the DNA TGTGCCAGCAGCACTCTCCATCAGCCCCAGCATTTT. Its protein is CASSTLHQPQHF.